The TCR beta chain under discussion was sequenced for a study of early T cells in non-severe SARS-CoV-2 infection. Overall study context: Sequencing was performed on bulk RNA from unsorted whole blood, leaving chains unpaired. Overall study results and limits: Database matching using VDJdb favored anti-spike CD8 responses, with private and CD4 specificities left missing.

The TCR library protocol attached unique molecular identifiers to the individual cDNA molecules. TCRdb recomputed calls from the 5' RACE reads with MiXCR, one row per CDR3 protein. The sample consists of nearly 95,000 distinct CDR3 sequences, approximately 16% of them appearing once. The table lists this clonotype with a count of one. Antigen unknown. CDR3 length equals 12 residues. V was clipped by 0 bases and J by 7 bases, with 4 bases between them. In germline, CDR1 is MNHNY, CDR2 SVGAGI (reference sequence). V usage is TRBV6-6 and J usage is TRBJ1-5, with D uncertain. Sequenced here: whole blood, sampled at baseline. This TCR derives from an adult who was a healthcare worker with PCR-confirmed SARS-CoV-2 infection or an uninfected control (not recorded which). The CDR3 region is CASSYSRQPQHF. In DNA, the CDR3 is TGTGCCAGCAGTTACTCAAGGCAGCCCCAGCATTTT.